A single TCR beta chain is shown here with its context. Its antigen is unknown. TCRdb reanalysed the 5' RACE reads using MiXCR and keeps one entry per CDR3 protein. This table holds 610,000 or so distinct CDR3 sequences, about 12% found once. The CDR3 runs 12 residues. The V gene's germline CDR1 is SQVTM and CDR2 ANQGSEA. With 1 base removed from V and 5 bases from J, the gap between germline ends came to 6 bases. This sample is drawn from a study of T cells after yellow fever vaccination. General study points: Contaminants from the bulk population, in the form of abundant clonotypes, could be found in FACS-sorted repertoires. After the booster, nearly 98% of CD4 and roughly nine tenths of CD8 primary-response clones were re-detected.

The chain has TRBV29-1 and TRBJ2-4; D uncertain. This TCR derives from a man younger than 40 who received the YFV17D yellow fever vaccine. Specimen: PBMCs, collected on the day of the yellow fever booster vaccination. The CDR3 coding sequence is TGCAGCGTTGAAGGACTGGAAAACATTCAGTACTTC. This gives the protein CSVEGLENIQYF.